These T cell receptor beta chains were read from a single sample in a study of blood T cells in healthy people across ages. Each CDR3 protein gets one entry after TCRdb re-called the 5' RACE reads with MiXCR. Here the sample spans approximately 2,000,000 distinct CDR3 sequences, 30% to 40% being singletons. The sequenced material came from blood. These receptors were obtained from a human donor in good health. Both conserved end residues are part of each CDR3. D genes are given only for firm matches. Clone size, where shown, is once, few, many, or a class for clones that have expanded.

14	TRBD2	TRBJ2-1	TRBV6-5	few	CASSRGGVLGEQFF	TGTGCCAGCAGCCGCGGGGGGGTGTTAGGTGAGCAGTTCTTC
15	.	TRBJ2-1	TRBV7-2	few	CASSFAEYSYNEQFF	TGTGCCAGCAGCTTTGCGGAGTACTCCTACAATGAGCAGTTCTTC
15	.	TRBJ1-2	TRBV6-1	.	CASSEALGRVDGYTF	TGTGCCAGCAGTGAAGCGCTGGGCAGGGTCGATGGCTACACCTTC
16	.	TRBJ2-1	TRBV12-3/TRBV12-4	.	CASRNLTGPLVNEQFF	TGTGCCAGCAGAAATTTAACCGGGCCACTGGTCAATGAGCAGTTCTTC
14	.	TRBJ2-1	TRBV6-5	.	CASSYSDANNEQFF	TGTGCCAGCAGTTACTCGGACGCAAACAATGAGCAGTTCTTC
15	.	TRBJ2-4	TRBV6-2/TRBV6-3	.	CASSPSRGRKNIQYF	TGTGCCAGCAGCCCCTCGCGGGGGCGGAAAAACATTCAGTACTTC
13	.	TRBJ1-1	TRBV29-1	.	CSGRGLGVTEAFF	TGCAGCGGACGAGGGTTGGGAGTGACTGAAGCTTTCTTT
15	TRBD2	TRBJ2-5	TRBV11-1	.	CASSHSTSALLTQYF	TGTGCCAGCAGCCATAGTACTAGCGCCCTATTAACCCAGTACTTC
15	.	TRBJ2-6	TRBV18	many	CASSPDRAGANVLTF	TGTGCCAGCTCACCGGATAGGGCTGGGGCCAACGTCCTGACTTTC
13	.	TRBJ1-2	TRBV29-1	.	CSVALRSQDGYTF	TGCAGCGTTGCTTTGCGGTCCCAAGATGGCTACACCTTC
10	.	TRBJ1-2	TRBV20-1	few	CSAQEYGYTF	TGCAGTGCTCAGGAGTATGGCTACACCTTC